Shown below are 27 T cell receptor beta chains from a single sample sequenced in a study of blood T cell repertoires in COVID-19. Repertoires were generated with immunoSEQ multiplex PCR, while TCRdb's copy carries only in-frame clones and drops some. This sample has 150,000 or so clones, with 84% found just once. The sequenced sample was peripheral blood. These receptor sequences come from a human donor in a cohort sampled during active COVID-19.

This clone was counted a few times. The V call is TRBV7-9, the J call TRBJ1-6; D is perhaps TRBD1 (6 bases). The V end was cut by 1 base, the J end by 2 bases, with 6 bases between. CDR3 length: 15 amino acids. Germline assignment: CDR1 SEHNR and CDR2 FQNEAQ (reference sequence). The CDR3 nucleotides are TGTGCCAGCAGCTTAGGGGACACCTATAATTCACCCCTCCACTTT. Its translation: CASSLGDTYNSPLHF.

CDR3 in amino acids: CAWLLKGAAPNYGYTF. The CDR3 DNA is TGTGCCTGGTTGTTGAAAGGCGCGGCCCCTAACTATGGCTACACCTTC. This chain uses TRBV30 with TRBJ1-2; D unclear. Germline V lookup: CDR1 GTSNPN, CDR2 SVGIG (reference sequence). The CDR3 runs to 16 residues. The V end was cut by 5 bases, the J end by 0 bases, with 19 bases between.

The J gene is TRBJ1-3, the V gene TRBV5-8; no clear D gene. Trimming left V 6 bases short and J 4 bases short, with 8 bases between. Germline V gives CDR1 SGHTS, CDR2 YDEGEE. This CDR3 spans 12 amino acids. The CDR3 DNA is TGTGCCAGCACCCGGGAGGGAAACACCATATATTTT. Translating gives CASTREGNTIYF.

The rearrangement joins TRBV6-5 to TRBJ1-5, with 7 bases matching TRBD1. This CDR3 region has 14 residues. Trimming took 8 bases from V and 2 from J; bases not matched to a gene: 6. Germline lookup yields CDR1 MNHEY and CDR2 SVGAGI. CDR3 residues: CASAPQGGNQPQHF. In nucleotides, the CDR3 is TGTGCCAGCGCTCCCCAGGGGGGCAATCAGCCCCAGCATTTT.

The chain has TRBV5-1 and TRBJ2-7, with D unresolved. From germline, CDR1 is SGHRS and CDR2 YFSETQ. This CDR3 region has 14 residues. Trimming took off 4 bases at V and 2 bases at J, with 13 bases between the two ends. The CDR3: CASSPTGFTYEQYF. DNA for the CDR3: TGCGCCAGCAGCCCCACCGGTTTTACCTACGAGCAGTACTTC.

J is TRBJ1-4 and V is TRBV6-5, with D unresolved. Germline V gene lookup returns CDR1 MNHEY and CDR2 SVGAGI. The CDR3 is 12 residues long. Between the trimmed V and J ends, which lost 0 bases and 11 bases, there was a span of 7 bases. In DNA, the CDR3 is TGTGCCAGCAGTTACTCAGGAGGGAAACTGTTTTTT. This encodes CASSYSGGKLFF.

The chain joins TRBV5-1 to TRBJ2-3; D unresolved. V lost 3 bases and J lost 4, with 9 bases in between. The CDR3 loop spans 13 amino acids. Germline loops: CDR1 SGHRS, CDR2 YFSETQ. The CDR3 region is CASSSAQSDTQYF. CDR3 DNA: TGCGCCAGCAGCTCCGCACAATCAGATACGCAGTATTTT.

This clone was found a few times. The J gene is TRBJ2-5, the V gene TRBV18; 12 bases are shared with TRBD2. After removal of 4 bases from V and 5 bases from J, the junction contained 8 bases not matched to a gene. The CDR3 length is 16 residues. CDR1 and CDR2 from the germline V gene are KGHSH and LQKENI. The CDR3 spells CASSRPLAGGPETQYF. The CDR3 bases are TGTGCCAGCTCACGGCCCCTAGCGGGGGGGCCGGAGACCCAGTACTTC.

The chain couples TRBV29-1 to TRBJ1-1; TRBD1 is a possible D gene (5 bases). Germline CDR1 and CDR2: SQVTM and ANQGSEA. The V gene lost 3 bases and the J gene lost 6 bases, with 14 bases spanning the gap. The CDR3 is made up of 13 amino acids. The CDR3 DNA is TGCAGCGTTGAGTGGGGGGTTAACTCTGAAGCTTTCTTT. As protein: CSVEWGVNSEAFF.

The genes are TRBV5-4 and TRBJ2-3; 8 bases align to TRBD1. Germline loops: CDR1 SGHNT, CDR2 YYREEE (reference sequence). CDR3 size: 13 residues. With V trimmed by 3 bases and J by 6 bases, 3 bases remained unmatched. CDR3 sequence: CASSSQGADTQYF. CDR3 in DNA: TGTGCCAGCAGCTCGCAGGGGGCGGATACGCAGTATTTT.

The CDR3 is CASIQSGANVLTF. CDR3 bases: TGTGCCAGCATTCAGTCTGGGGCCAACGTCCTGACTTTC. The chain combines TRBV12-3 or TRBV12-4 with TRBJ2-6; unclear D gene. This CDR3 spans 13 amino acids. Trimming cost V 7 bases and J 1 base, with 5 bases left between them.

The chain employs TRBV6-2 or TRBV6-3 and TRBJ2-7; unclear D gene. Germline CDR1 and CDR2: MNHEY and SVGEGT. This CDR3 is 16 amino acids long. V dropped 2 bases and J dropped 3 bases, with 17 bases sitting between them. As DNA, the CDR3 is TGTGCCAGCAGTTACACAATGTCTGGCAGTCGCTACGAGCAGTACTTC. Encoded protein: CASSYTMSGSRYEQYF.

This chain joins TRBV28 and TRBJ2-5, with 12 bases aligning to TRBD2. Germline CDR1 and CDR2: MDHEN and SYDVKM. CDR3 length equals 17 residues. J gave up 9 bases and V 3 bases, and 14 bases lay outside the gene matches. CDR3 in DNA: TGTGCCAGCAGTTTCCGTGGACTAGCGGGGTCGTTAAGGGCCCAGTACTTC. Translated, it gives CASSFRGLAGSLRAQYF.

The chain joins TRBV12-3 or TRBV12-4 to TRBJ1-5, with unresolved D. The CDR3 has 13 amino acids. Trimming removed 4 bases at V and 4 bases at J, with 8 bases between. For the CDR3, the DNA is TGTGCCAGCAGTTGGGGAGCTAATCAGCCCCAGCATTTT. It is translated as CASSWGANQPQHF.

The genes are TRBV11-2 and TRBJ1-3, with TRBD1 matching over 7 bases. V lost 5 bases and J lost 3; bases outside the gene matches: 10. Germline CDR1 reads SGHAT; CDR2 reads FQNNGV. This CDR3 has 16 residues. CDR3 DNA sequence: TGTGCCAGCAGCGGATACGGGCAGGGGGGTGGAAACACCATATATTTT. This gives the protein CASSGYGQGGGNTIYF.

This clone was observed a few times. The chain employs TRBV30 and TRBJ1-3, with TRBD1 matching 7 bases. The CDR3 extends over 13 amino acids. Looked up from germline, CDR1 is GTSNPN and CDR2 is SVGIG (reference sequence). Trimming cost V 6 bases and J 4 bases; bases outside gene matches: 6. The CDR3 region has the DNA TGTGCCTGCCATCAGGGGGGCGGAAACACCATATATTTT. Amino acids: CACHQGGGNTIYF.

The chain recombines TRBV10-1 with TRBJ2-3; 7 nucleotides agree with TRBD2. Losses at the gene ends were 4 bases for V and 4 bases for J; bases not matched to a gene: 5. CDR1 WNHNN and CDR2 SYGVQD come from the germline V gene (reference sequence). The CDR3 runs 14 residues. The DNA for the CDR3 is TGCGCCAGCAGTGGGAGCGGGGCAGCAGATACGCAGTATTTT. Translating it yields CASSGSGAADTQYF.

The chain combines TRBV7-2 with TRBJ2-5; TRBD2 might be the D (6 bases). The V and J ends lost 3 bases and 2 bases respectively, with 13 bases between them. The CDR3 spans 15 residues. CDR1 is SGHTA, CDR2 FQGNSA, per germline. For the CDR3, the DNA is TGTGCCAGCAGCTTTCAGGGACTGTCGCAAGAGACCCAGTACTTC. Its protein is CASSFQGLSQETQYF.

This clone was detected once. This sequence joins TRBV7-9 and TRBJ2-3; perhaps TRBD1 as D (6 bases). V lost 4 bases to trimming and J lost 0 bases, with 8 bases between them. CDR1 SEHNR and CDR2 FQNEAQ come from the germline V gene (reference sequence). This CDR3 has 14 residues. The CDR3 here is CASSYGTSTDTQYF. The CDR3 DNA follows: TGTGCCAGCAGCTATGGGACAAGCACAGATACGCAGTATTTT.

The rearrangement joins TRBV30 to TRBJ1-1; maybe TRBD1 (5 bases). The V gene's germline CDR1 is GTSNPN and CDR2 SVGIG (reference sequence). The germline V and J ends were trimmed by 7 bases and 5 bases, with 20 bases remaining between them. The CDR3 sequence is 14 residues long. The CDR3 bases are TGTGCCTTGCGGGGGGTCCAGGGTGGAACTGAAGCTTTCTTT. It translates to CALRGVQGGTEAFF. The whole variable domain, filled in from reference TRBV30 and TRBJ1-1, reads SQTIHQWPATLVQPVGSPLSLECTVEGTSNPNLYWYRQAAGRGLQLLFYSVGIGQISSEVPQNLSASRPQDRQFILSSKKLLLSDSGFYLCALRGVQGGTEAFFGQGTRLTVV.

The J gene is TRBJ1-4, the V gene TRBV6-5; D is possibly TRBD1 (6 bases). CDR1 MNHEY and CDR2 SVGAGI come from the germline V gene. CDR3 size: 15 residues. The V end lost 4 bases, the J end lost 3 bases, and 12 bases lay between the germline ends. The CDR3 reads CASSSTWTANEKLFF. The DNA for the CDR3 is TGTGCCAGCAGTTCCACCTGGACAGCTAATGAAAAACTGTTTTTT.

V is TRBV4-1 and J is TRBJ2-6; D call uncertain. Trimming cost V 2 bases and J 0 bases, with 5 bases left between them. This CDR3 spans 15 amino acids. Germline V gene lookup returns CDR1 MGHRA and CDR2 YSYEKL. CDR3 sequence: CASSQRASGANVLTF. The CDR3, as DNA: TGCGCCAGCAGCCAAAGAGCCTCTGGGGCCAACGTCCTGACTTTC.

The chain couples TRBV19 to TRBJ1-5, with 7 bases identical to TRBD1. From germline, CDR1 is LNHDA and CDR2 SQIVND (reference sequence). After removal of 4 bases from V and 3 bases from J, the junction contained 12 bases not matched to a gene. The CDR3 loop spans 17 amino acids. In DNA, the CDR3 is TGTGCCAGTAGTACCCTGGACACACAGGGGTTCAATCAGCCCCAGCATTTT. This codes for CASSTLDTQGFNQPQHF.

The chain joins TRBV7-9 to TRBJ1-3; TRBD1 might be the D (6 bases). The germline CDR1 and CDR2 sequences are SEHNR and FQNEAQ (reference sequence). This CDR3 is 15 amino acids long. V lost 5 bases and J 2 bases, leaving 13 bases between the germline ends. This CDR3 reads CASSPLGATGNTIYF. As DNA, the CDR3 is TGTGCCAGCAGCCCCCTGGGGGCCACTGGAAACACCATATATTTT.

The chain joins TRBV11-3 to TRBJ2-2, with unresolved D. Trimming stripped 2 bases from V and 2 bases from J, with 6 bases between. This CDR3 spans 14 amino acids. Germline CDR1 and CDR2: SGHNT and YENEEA. CDR3 in amino acids: CASSLRENTGELFF. CDR3 coding DNA: TGTGCCAGCAGCTTAAGAGAAAACACCGGGGAGCTGTTTTTT.

J is TRBJ1-6 and V is TRBV7-2; the D is unclear. The V gene's germline CDR1 is SGHTA and CDR2 FQGNSA. V gave up 2 bases and J gave up 12 bases, with 17 bases separating them. CDR3 size: 15 residues. CDR3 in amino acids: CASSLSLGTTEPLHF. As DNA, the CDR3 is TGTGCCAGCAGCTTAAGTCTTGGCACAACAGAACCCCTCCACTTT. Drawing the rest from reference TRBV7-2 and TRBJ1-6, the complete variable domain is GAGVSQSPSNKVTEKGKDVELRCDPISGHTALYWYRQSLGQGLEFLIYFQGNSAPDKSGLPSDRFSAERTGGSVSTLTIQRTQQEDSAVYLCASSLSLGTTEPLHFGNGTRLTVT.

The chain joins TRBV12-3 or TRBV12-4 to TRBJ1-6, with unresolved D. V lost 2 bases to trimming and J lost 13 bases, with 9 bases between them. The CDR3 consists of 12 residues. The DNA of the CDR3 is TGTGCCAGCAGTTTAAACCCCCGGCCCCTCCACTTT. It encodes CASSLNPRPLHF.